The T cell receptor (beta chain) under discussion was sequenced for a study of metastatic and nonmetastatic thyroid tumors. Ten or more counts support this clone. Nobody among the patients had been given any treatment before thyroid surgery. In the original workflow: Across clinicopathological groups, CDR3 differences served as the basis for building a distant-metastasis classifier for papillary thyroid cancer. Via MiXCR, TCRdb re-called the PCR reads. The V and J calls follow TCRdb's processing rather than the paper's. This table has about 40,000 clones, around 17% appearing once. Germline assignment: CDR1 SGDLS and CDR2 YYNGEE. The CDR3 has 15 amino acids. Trimming left V 3 bases short and J 6 bases short, with 15 bases between.

Source material: blood. This chain joins TRBV9 and TRBJ2-2; D is ambiguous. The TCR sequence derives from a female donor with papillary thyroid cancer or a benign thyroid nodule (not recorded which). Some clones in this sample may be carry-over from other donors' samples. CDR3 sequence: CASSAGLVGPGELFF. The CDR3 DNA sequence: TGTGCCAGCAGCGCCGGGTTGGTTGGCCCCGGGGAGCTGTTTTTT.